This T cell receptor (beta chain) was sequenced in a study of tissue T cells after allogeneic stem cell transplantation. Using immunoSEQ multiplex PCR, the repertoire was profiled, and TCRdb retains in-frame clones only, with some absent. The sample lists about 2,500 clones, around 67% occurring once. Adult allogeneic hematopoietic cell transplant recipients with steroid-refractory graft-versus-host disease were prospectively enrolled for research autopsy. Germline CDR1 is LGHDT and CDR2 is YNNKEL (reference sequence). Deletions cut 0 bases from V and 10 bases from J, with 25 bases between. This CDR3 contains 19 residues. This clone has more than one count but fewer than ten.

The receptor was derived from a male patient at least 60 years old with steroid-refractory graft-versus-host disease after an allogeneic stem cell transplant. These T cells may partly come from the graft donor. Source: colon tissue, taken at autopsy. The genes are TRBV3-1 (or the pseudogene TRBV3-2) and TRBJ1-6; no reliable D call. As DNA, the CDR3 is TGTGCCAGCAGCCAAGAGTCCCTTAACGGTGGATCATCAAACTCACCCCTCCACTTT. Its protein is CASSQESLNGGSSNSPLHF.